Given below is one T cell receptor beta chain in context. The specificity of this receptor is unknown. Base qualities are missing; no much larger clone stands one base away. This sample is drawn from a study of cytomegalovirus exposure and HLA in healthy donors (dated by TCRdb to between 2016 and 2019). For the study in its entirety: In an earlier analysis of 450 to 750 of the donors, 276 Gb of sequence data and 90 million to 130 million unique TCR beta sequences from roughly 200 million T cells were reported. An early release that covered several hundred HLA-typed donors contained approximately 300 gigabases of sequencing data and around 85 million unique TCR sequences. Among the roughly 370 genotyped donors, around 81% belonged to the genetic ancestry cluster associated with self-reported Caucasian donors. The study aimed to test whether cataloging public T cell receptors could reveal signatures of past pathogen exposure. The study profiled the T cell repertoires of 500 to 800 subjects by immunosequencing and related them to cytomegalovirus serostatus. A separate validation cohort of some 130 different subjects was used in addition to the approximately 610-subject first cohort. To predict cytomegalovirus infection status, the study combined high-throughput TCR immunosequencing, statistical association of individual TCRs with disease status, and machine learning. A later analysis re-examined previously published TCR beta repertoires from just over 650 donors and added high-resolution HLA genotyping to investigate patterns of TCR occurrence. Rather than drawing on any new phenotypic data, the later analysis identified candidate immune exposures from TCR beta sequences and the way those sequences occurred across donors. To decide whether each TCR beta V gene segment behaved as functional or pseudogenic, an earlier analysis of some 540 of the donors relied on high-throughput TCR beta sequencing. Donor age, sex, ethnicity and CMV serostatus were compiled alongside the repertoire data. In a later genetic analysis, genome-wide SNP genotypes for about three fifths of the roughly 670 donors were used, and that subset was treated as a discovery cohort. Every repertoire in the discovery cohort had been generated on one and the same sequencing platform. HLA typing covered class I and class II loci at four-digit resolution. The number of typed donors differed by locus: about 629-640 for A, B, C, DRB1 and DQB1; roughly 510 for DQA1; about 600 for DPA1; and 400 to 480 for DPB1. A handful of DR-DQ haplotypes were handled as single units for association and clustering because linkage in the cohort was strong. Among about 370 genotyped donors of the cohort, an average of about 220,000 unique TCR beta nucleotide sequences was sequenced per donor, of which about 19% were non-productive.

The germline V gene (reference sequence) provides CDR1 MNHNY and CDR2 SVGAGI. Including the terminal cysteine and phenylalanine, the CDR3 comprises 15 residues. Only CDR3 DNA is held: 45 bases, read in frame from base 1. V ends up 2 bases short and J 8 bases short, with an unmatched junction base count of 6. In total, 600 or so healthy bone marrow donors made up the cohort. At the time of sampling, all cohort members were nominally healthy, though unrecorded immune exposures were likely present. The donor tested CMV seronegative and was one of the 352 seronegative cohort members. Each donor provided a peripheral blood sample, and peripheral blood mononuclear cells were used for TCR beta sequencing. The Qiagen DNeasy Blood Extraction Kit was used to extract genomic DNA from the blood cell samples. What the authors observed across the whole study: V-gene and J-gene trimming of TCR beta chains was associated with a missense DCLRE1C variant in a later genetic analysis, and the association was replicated in an independent cohort. In this cohort, only TCR beta chains were sequenced, and detectable features were limited by the absence of alpha or paired-chain data. A further reported finding was that TCR beta sequences accurately predicted the HLA-A and HLA-B alleles for most subjects in the first cohort. In a later analysis, the rate of TCR association differed among HLA loci, with DRB1 alleles having the most associated TCRs and HLA-C alleles having the fewest. Some IMGT-functional V segments, including TRBV6-2 and TRBV6-3, could not be told apart with the 87-base-pair reads, so those segments were excluded. Linkage disequilibrium might explain the correlated functional status among segregating V segments, but an unknown experimental factor could not be ruled out. Because some donors lacked HLA typing at each locus, the association tests relied only on the typed subset. In both the original and validation cohorts, the classifier was reported to diagnose cytomegalovirus status with high specificity and sensitivity. Immune exposure information for the cohort was limited to CMV serostatus. Most TCR sequences were seen in very few donors, while some public TCRs were found in many individuals. Compared with the 666-donor mean, donors in an Asian-associated ancestry cluster had fewer N-insertions in productive TCRs, according to a later genetic analysis. In vitro tests confirmed that three of the cytomegalovirus-associated TCR beta chains recognize cytomegalovirus antigens. Presence/absence analyses assumed roughly uniform sequencing depth across donors, an assumption that may not hold. When HLA alleles, especially DR and DQ, strongly co-occurred, attributing TCR associations to individual alleles was difficult. The earlier analysis of 450 to 700 of the donors excluded some 15 rarely observed V segments, including chromosome 9 orphons, because counts were too low. In an earlier analysis of some 640 of the donors, most TCR beta V segments were observed in productive rearrangements about 90% or about 30% of the time, broadly matching IMGT annotations. A later analysis found that HLA-associated TCR beta chains were more clonally expanded and had lower generation probabilities than equally common non-associated chains. According to the authors, the approach could potentially be generalized to other disease states and immunological phenotypes. A group of highly shared sequence variants was considered likely to be a technical artifact of the sequencing pipeline. In a later analysis, most CMV-associated TCR beta chains were found to appear HLA-restricted, with HLA associations seemingly driven largely by CMV exposure. According to a later analysis, parvovirus B19, influenza, CMV and Epstein-Barr virus appeared linked to several top co-occurrence clusters. The study listed 150 to 200 TCR beta chains as associated with cytomegalovirus. Specific HLA alleles were associated with 15,000 to 20,000 TCR beta sequences at a false discovery rate of 0.05 in a later analysis.

The library was generated by the immunoSEQ multiplex PCR assay. The multiplex PCR relied on a mix of 60 forward primers for TCR Vbeta segments and 13 reverse primers for TCR Jbeta segments. The CDR3 region of rearranged TCR beta genes was amplified from genomic DNA by a multiplex PCR assay. Amplified TCR beta libraries were sequenced as 87-base-pair reads on the Illumina HiSeq System. Processing in the source paper ran as follows. In a later analysis, about 80 million unique TCR beta chains were counted across the 690 or so repertoires, and approximately 9.9 million of these chains were shared by at least two donors. Raw reads were error-corrected and collapsed into unique sequences by a nearest-neighbor algorithm in which closely related sequences were merged to remove PCR and sequencing errors. Alignment of CDR3 sequences to IMGT reference sequences was used to assign V, D and J gene segments. For a sequence to be retained, at least a six-nucleotide match to both a V gene segment and a J gene segment was required. Rearrangements were called productive when the CDR3 lacked stop codons and stayed in frame with V and J; all others were non-productive. Following IMGT convention, CDR3 was defined as the stretch from the second conserved V-encoded cysteine up to the conserved J-encoded phenylalanine. The earlier analysis of roughly 590 of the donors excluded sequences that lacked an unambiguous match to a single V gene segment. In an earlier analysis of roughly 500 of the donors, V segments were called functional above 56.7% productive rearrangements and were called segregating when the between-donor standard deviation exceeded 5%. To diagnose cytomegalovirus status from the catalog of TCR beta chain sequences, a statistical classification framework was built. In a later analysis, V and J genes were assigned by comparing TCR nucleotide sequences against IMGT/GENE-DB human TR gene sequences. In a later analysis, CDR3 sequences and most-parsimonious VDJ recombination scenarios were assigned using the TCRdist pipeline. A later analysis defined each TCR beta chain by its CDR3 amino acid sequence plus V-gene family, and excluded reads lacking a unique V-gene family. In a later analysis, 450 to 600 highly shared, low-generation-probability nucleotide sequences were removed to address suspected cross-contamination and a sequencing artifact. For each public chain, a later analysis derived a clonal expansion index from normalized ranks of inferred template counts within each repertoire. In a later analysis, generation probabilities were computed using a VDJ recombination model fitted to out-of-frame rearrangements, and the results were checked against IGoR. In a later analysis, TCR-TCR, TCR-HLA and TCR-CMV co-occurrence was scored with hypergeometric tests, and a repertoire-size bias correction was applied to TCR pairs. False discovery rates were estimated in a later analysis by permuting HLA or CMV assignments 20 times. In a later analysis, co-occurring TCRs were grouped using DBSCAN, with TCRdist sequence similarity added in when clustering inside HLA-allele-positive subsets. Co-occurrence clustering excluded repertoires with fewer than 30,000 or more than 120,000 public chains, plus five with anomalous nucleotide sharing. This immuneACCESS table, as held by TCRdb, lists in-frame sequences with V and J called but not all clones. Of the missing ones, under half trace to an unresolved V gene in checked studies; the others have no known cause. That table furnishes V, J and clone size, whereas the DNA furnished D and trimming. The sample table holds 150,000 to 200,000 clones, of which about 70% were seen once. Less than 2% of the sample is in the top ten clones.

The rearrangement joined TRBV6-6 to TRBJ1-5; TRBD1 lines up with 10 middle nucleotides. What was sequenced was PBMCs. The clonotype originates from a woman aged 25 to 39 in good health and CMV-seronegative. The nucleotide sequence reads TGTGCCAGCAGTTACAGGGACAGGGGATTGGAGCCCCAGCATTTT. Its amino acids are CASSYRDRGLEPQHF.